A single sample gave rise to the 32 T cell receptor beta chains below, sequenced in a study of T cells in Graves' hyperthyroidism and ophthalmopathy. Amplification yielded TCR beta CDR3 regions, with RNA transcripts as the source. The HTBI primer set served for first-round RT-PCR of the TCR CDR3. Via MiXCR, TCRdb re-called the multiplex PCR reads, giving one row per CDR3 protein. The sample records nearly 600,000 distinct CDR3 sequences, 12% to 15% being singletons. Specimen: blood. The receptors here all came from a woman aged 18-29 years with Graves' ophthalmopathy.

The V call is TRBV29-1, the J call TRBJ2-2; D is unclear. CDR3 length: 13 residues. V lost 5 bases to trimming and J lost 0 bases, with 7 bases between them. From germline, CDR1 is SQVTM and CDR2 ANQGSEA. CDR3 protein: CSVSQPNTGELFF. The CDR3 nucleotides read TGCAGCGTTTCCCAGCCGAACACCGGGGAGCTGTTTTTT.

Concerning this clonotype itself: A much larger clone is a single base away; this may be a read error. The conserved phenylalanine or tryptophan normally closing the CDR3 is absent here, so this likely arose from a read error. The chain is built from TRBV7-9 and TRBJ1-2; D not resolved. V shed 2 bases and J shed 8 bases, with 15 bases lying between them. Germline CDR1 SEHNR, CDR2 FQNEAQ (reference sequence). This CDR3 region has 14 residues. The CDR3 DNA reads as TGTGCCAGCAGCTTACTCAGTCCCCCGGGCGGCTACACCCTC. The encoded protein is CASSLLSPPGGYTL.

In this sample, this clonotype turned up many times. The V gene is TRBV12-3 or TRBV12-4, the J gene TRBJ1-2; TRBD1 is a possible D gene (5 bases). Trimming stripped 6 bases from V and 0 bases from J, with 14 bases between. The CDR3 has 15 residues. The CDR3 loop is CASSFWGMANYGYTF. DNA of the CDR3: TGTGCCAGCAGCTTTTGGGGCATGGCTAACTATGGCTACACCTTC.

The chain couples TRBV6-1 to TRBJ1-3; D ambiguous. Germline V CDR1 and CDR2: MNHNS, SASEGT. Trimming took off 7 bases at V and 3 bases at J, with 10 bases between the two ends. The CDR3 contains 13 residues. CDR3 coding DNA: TGTGCCAGCACTGGTATGCGTGGAAACACCATATATTTT. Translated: CASTGMRGNTIYF.

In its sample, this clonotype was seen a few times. CDR3: CASSLSRGYSYNEQFF. The CDR3 DNA is TGTGCCAGCAGCTTATCCCGGGGGTACTCCTACAATGAGCAGTTCTTC. This sequence joins TRBV7-6 and TRBJ2-1; perhaps TRBD2 as D (6 bases). This CDR3 is built from 16 residues. V was trimmed by 2 bases and J by 0 bases, leaving 11 bases between them. In germline, CDR1 is SGHVS, CDR2 FNYEAQ.

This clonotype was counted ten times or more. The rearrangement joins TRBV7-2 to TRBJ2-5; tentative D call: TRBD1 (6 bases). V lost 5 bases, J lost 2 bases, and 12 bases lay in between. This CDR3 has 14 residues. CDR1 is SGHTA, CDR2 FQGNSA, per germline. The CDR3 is CASSIDQGQETQYF. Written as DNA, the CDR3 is TGTGCCAGCAGCATAGACCAGGGGCAAGAGACCCAGTACTTC.

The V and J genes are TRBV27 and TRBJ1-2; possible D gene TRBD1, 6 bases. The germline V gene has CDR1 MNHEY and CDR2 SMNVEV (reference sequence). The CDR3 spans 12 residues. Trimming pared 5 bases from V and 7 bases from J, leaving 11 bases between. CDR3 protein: CASSRGGLGYTF. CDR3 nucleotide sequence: TGTGCCAGCAGTCGTGGGGGGCTTGGCTACACCTTC.

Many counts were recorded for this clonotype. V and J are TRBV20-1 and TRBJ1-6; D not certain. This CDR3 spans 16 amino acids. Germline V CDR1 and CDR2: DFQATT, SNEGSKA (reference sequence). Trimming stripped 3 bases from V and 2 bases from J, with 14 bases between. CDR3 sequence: CSARDVSQTYNSPLHF. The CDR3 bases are TGCAGTGCTAGGGACGTCAGTCAAACCTATAATTCACCCCTCCACTTT.

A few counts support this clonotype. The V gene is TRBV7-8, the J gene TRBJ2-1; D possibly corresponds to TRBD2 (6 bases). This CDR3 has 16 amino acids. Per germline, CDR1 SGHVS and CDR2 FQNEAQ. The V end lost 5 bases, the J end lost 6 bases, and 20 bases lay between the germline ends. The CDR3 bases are TGTGCCAGCAGCCCCGCGGGACCTTACTCCCTCAATGAGCAGTTCTTC. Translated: CASSPAGPYSLNEQFF.

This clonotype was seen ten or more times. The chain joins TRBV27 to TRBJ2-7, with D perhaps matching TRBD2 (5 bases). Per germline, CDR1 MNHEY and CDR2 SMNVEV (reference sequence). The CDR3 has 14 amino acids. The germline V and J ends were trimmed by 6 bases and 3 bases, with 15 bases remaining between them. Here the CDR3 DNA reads TGTGCCAGCAGACCACAGCTAGCCTACTACGAGCAGTACTTC. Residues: CASRPQLAYYEQYF.

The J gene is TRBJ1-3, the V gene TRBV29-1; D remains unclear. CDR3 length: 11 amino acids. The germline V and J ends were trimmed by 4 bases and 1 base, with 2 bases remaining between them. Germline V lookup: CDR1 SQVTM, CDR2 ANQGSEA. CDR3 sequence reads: CSVASGNTIYF. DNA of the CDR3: TGCAGCGTTGCGTCTGGAAACACCATATATTTT.

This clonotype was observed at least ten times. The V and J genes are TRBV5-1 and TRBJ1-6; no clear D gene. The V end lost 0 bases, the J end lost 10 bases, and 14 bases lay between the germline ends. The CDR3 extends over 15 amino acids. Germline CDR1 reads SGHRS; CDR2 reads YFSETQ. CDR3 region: CASSLEDSSYSPLHF. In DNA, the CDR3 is TGCGCCAGCAGCTTGGAAGATTCTTCCTACTCACCCCTCCACTTT.

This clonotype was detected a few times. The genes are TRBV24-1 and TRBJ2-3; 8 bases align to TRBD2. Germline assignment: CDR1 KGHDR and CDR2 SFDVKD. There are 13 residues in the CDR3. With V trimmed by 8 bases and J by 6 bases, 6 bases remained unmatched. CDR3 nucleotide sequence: TGTGCCACCACGGACGGGAGGGCGGATACGCAGTATTTT. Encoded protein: CATTDGRADTQYF.

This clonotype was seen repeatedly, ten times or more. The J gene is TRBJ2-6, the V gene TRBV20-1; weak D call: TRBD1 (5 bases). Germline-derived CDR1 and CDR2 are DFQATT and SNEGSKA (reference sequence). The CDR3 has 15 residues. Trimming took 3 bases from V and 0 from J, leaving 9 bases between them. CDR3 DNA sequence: TGCAGTGCTAGGACAGAACCCTCTGGGGCCAACGTCCTGACTTTC. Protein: CSARTEPSGANVLTF.

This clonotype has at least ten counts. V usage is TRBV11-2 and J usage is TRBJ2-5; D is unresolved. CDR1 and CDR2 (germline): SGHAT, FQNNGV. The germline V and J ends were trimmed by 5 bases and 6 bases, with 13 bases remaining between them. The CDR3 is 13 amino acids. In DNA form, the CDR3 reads TGTGCCAGCAGCCCAAGTTCCGGGCAGACCCAGTACTTC. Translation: CASSPSSGQTQYF.

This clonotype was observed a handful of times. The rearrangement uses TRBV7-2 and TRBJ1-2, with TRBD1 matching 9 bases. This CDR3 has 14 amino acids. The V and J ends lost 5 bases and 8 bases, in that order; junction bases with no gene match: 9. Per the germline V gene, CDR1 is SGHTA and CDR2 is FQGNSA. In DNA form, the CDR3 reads TGTGCCAGCAGCACCGGGACAGGGTATGTCGGCTACACCTTC. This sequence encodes CASSTGTGYVGYTF. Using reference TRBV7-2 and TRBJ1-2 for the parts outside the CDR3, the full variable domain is GAGVSQSPSNKVTEKGKDVELRCDPISGHTALYWYRQSLGQGLEFLIYFQGNSAPDKSGLPSDRFSAERTGGSVSTLTIQRTQQEDSAVYLCASSTGTGYVGYTFGSGTRLTVV.

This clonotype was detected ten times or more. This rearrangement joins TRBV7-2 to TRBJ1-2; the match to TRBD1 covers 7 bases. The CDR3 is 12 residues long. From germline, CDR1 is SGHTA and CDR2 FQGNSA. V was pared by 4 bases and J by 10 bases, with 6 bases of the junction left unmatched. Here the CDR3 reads CASSSQQGNYTF. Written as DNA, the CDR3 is TGTGCCAGCAGCTCCCAACAGGGGAACTACACCTTC.

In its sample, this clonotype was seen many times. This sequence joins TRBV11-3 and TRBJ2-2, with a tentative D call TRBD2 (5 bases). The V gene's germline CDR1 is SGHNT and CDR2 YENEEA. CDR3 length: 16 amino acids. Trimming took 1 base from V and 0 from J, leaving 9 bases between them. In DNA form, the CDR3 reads TGTGCCAGCAGCTTAGGGCCCGGGGCGAACACCGGGGAGCTGTTTTTT. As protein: CASSLGPGANTGELFF.

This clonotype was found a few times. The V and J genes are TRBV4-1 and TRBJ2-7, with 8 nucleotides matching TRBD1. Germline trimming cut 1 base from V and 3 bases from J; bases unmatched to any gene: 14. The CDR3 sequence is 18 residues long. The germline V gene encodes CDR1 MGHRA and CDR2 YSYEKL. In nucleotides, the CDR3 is TGCGCCAGCAGCCAAGGAGGATTCCGGGACAGGTCTAGCTACGAGCAGTACTTC. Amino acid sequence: CASSQGGFRDRSSYEQYF.

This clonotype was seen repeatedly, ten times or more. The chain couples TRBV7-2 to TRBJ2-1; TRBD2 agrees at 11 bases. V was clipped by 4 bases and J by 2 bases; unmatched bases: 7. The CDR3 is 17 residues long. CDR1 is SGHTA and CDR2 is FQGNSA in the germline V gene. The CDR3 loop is CASSSIMTSGTYNEQFF. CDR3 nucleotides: TGTGCCAGCAGCTCAATAATGACTAGCGGGACCTACAATGAGCAGTTCTTC.

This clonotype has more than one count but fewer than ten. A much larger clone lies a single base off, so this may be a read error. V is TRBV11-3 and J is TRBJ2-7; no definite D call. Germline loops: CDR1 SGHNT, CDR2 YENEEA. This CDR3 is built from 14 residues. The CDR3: CASSPVGFTYGQYF. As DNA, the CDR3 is TGTGCCAGCAGCCCCGTAGGGTTTACCTACGGGCAGTACTTC. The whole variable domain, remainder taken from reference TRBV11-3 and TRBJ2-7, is EAGVVQSPRYKIIEKKQPVAFWCNPISGHNTLYWYLQNLGQGPELLIRYENEEAVDDSQLPKDRFSAERLKGVDSTLKIQPAELGDSAVYLCASSPVGFTYGQYFGPGTRLTVT.

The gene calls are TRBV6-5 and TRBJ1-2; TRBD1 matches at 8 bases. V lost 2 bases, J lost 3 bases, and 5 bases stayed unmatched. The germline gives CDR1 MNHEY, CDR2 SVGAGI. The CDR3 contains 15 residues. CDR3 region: CASSYPPTGDYGYTF. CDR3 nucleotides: TGTGCCAGCAGTTACCCGCCGACAGGGGACTATGGCTACACCTTC.

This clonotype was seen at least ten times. The CDR3 protein is CASSTNSAGTQYF. CDR3 in DNA: TGTGCCAGCAGTACAAATAGCGCGGGGACCCAGTACTTC. The genes are TRBV7-9 and TRBJ2-5, with D perhaps matching TRBD2 (5 bases). The V end was cut by 6 bases, the J end by 7 bases, with 15 bases between. CDR3 length: 13 residues. The germline CDR1 and CDR2 sequences are SEHNR and FQNEAQ (reference sequence).

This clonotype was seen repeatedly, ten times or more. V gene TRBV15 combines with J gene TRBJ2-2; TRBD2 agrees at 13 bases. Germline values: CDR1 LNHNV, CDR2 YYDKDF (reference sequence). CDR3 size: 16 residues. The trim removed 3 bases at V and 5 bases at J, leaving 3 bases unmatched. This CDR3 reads CATSSLTSGGTGELFF. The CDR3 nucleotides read TGTGCCACCAGCAGTCTGACTAGCGGGGGGACCGGGGAGCTGTTTTTT.

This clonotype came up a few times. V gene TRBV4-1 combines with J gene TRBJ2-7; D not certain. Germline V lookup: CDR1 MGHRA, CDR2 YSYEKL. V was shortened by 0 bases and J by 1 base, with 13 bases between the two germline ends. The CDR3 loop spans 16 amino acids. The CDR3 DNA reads TGCGCCAGCAGCCAAGATATGCCAGAAACATCCTACGAGCAGTACTTC. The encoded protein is CASSQDMPETSYEQYF.

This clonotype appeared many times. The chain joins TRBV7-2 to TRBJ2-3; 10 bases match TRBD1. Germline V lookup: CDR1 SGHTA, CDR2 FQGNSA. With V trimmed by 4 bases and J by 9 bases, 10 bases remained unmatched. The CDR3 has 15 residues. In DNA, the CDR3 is TGTGCCAGCAGCTCAGCCCGGGACAGGGGAGGCACGCAGTATTTT. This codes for CASSSARDRGGTQYF.

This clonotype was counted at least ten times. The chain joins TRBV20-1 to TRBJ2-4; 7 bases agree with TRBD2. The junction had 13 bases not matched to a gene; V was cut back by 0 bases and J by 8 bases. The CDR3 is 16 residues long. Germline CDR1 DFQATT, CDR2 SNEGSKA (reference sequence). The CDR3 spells CSAREKTTSRLDIQYF. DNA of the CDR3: TGCAGTGCTAGAGAGAAGACGACTAGCAGACTTGACATTCAGTACTTC.

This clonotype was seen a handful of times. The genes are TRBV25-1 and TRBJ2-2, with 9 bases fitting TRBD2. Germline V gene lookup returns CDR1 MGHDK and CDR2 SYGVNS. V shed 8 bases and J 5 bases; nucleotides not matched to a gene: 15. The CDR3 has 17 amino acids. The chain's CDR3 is CASCPVLGGRETGELFF. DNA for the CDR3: TGTGCCAGCTGTCCCGTCTTGGGCGGGAGGGAGACCGGGGAGCTGTTTTTT.

CDR3 loop: CASSPEATATNEKLFF. For the CDR3, the DNA is TGTGCCAGCTCACCCGAGGCGACAGCAACTAATGAAAAACTGTTTTTT. V gene TRBV18 combines with J gene TRBJ1-4; D is possibly TRBD1 (5 bases). V lost 3 bases and J lost 0, with 11 bases in between. Germline V lookup: CDR1 KGHSH, CDR2 LQKENI. The CDR3 runs 16 residues.

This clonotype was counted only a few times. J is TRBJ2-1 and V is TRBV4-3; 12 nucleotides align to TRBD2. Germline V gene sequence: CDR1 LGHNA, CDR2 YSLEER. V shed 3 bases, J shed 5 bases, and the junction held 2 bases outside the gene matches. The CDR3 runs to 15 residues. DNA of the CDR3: TGCGCCAGCAGCCAGACTAGCGGGAGTAACAATGAGCAGTTCTTC. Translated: CASSQTSGSNNEQFF.

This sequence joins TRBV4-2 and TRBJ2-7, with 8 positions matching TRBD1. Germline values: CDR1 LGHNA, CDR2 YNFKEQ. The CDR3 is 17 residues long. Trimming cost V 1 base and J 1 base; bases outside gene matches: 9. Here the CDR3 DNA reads TGTGCCAGCAGCCAAGTTACCAGGGGGCTTGGATCCTACGAGCAGTACTTC. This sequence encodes CASSQVTRGLGSYEQYF.

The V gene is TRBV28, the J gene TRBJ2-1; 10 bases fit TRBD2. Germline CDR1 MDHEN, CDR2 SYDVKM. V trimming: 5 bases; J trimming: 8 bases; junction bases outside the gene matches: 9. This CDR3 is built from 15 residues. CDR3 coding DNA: TGTGCCAGCAGTACCAGGAGCGGGAGGGCCGATGAGCAGTTCTTC. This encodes CASSTRSGRADEQFF.